This T cell receptor (beta chain) is from a study of cytomegalovirus exposure and HLA in healthy donors (dated by TCRdb to 2016 to 2017). Context from the whole study: According to an earlier analysis of a few hundred of the donors, about 179 million T cells yielded 90 million to 130 million unique TCR beta sequences and around 280 Gb of sequence data. An early release that covered 500 to 800 HLA-typed donors contained around 330 gigabases of sequencing data and around 80 million unique TCR sequences. Of the roughly 420 genotyped donors, less than 90% were placed in the genetic ancestry cluster associated with self-reported Caucasian donors. The study was designed to test whether signatures of past pathogen exposure could be identified by cataloging public T cell receptors. The study used immunosequencing to profile the T cell repertoires of more than 650 subjects and linked those repertoires to cytomegalovirus serostatus. Along with the roughly 670-subject first cohort, a separate validation cohort of 120 different subjects was used. The study combined high-throughput TCR immunosequencing, statistical association of individual TCRs with disease status, and machine learning to predict cytomegalovirus infection status. To study patterns of TCR occurrence, a later analysis re-analyzed previously published TCR beta repertoires from 650 to 750 donors and added high-resolution HLA genotyping. In the later analysis, no new phenotypic data were used to find candidate immune exposures; instead, reliance was placed on TCR beta sequences and their occurrence across donors. An earlier analysis of around 540 of the donors applied high-throughput TCR beta sequencing to assess whether each TCR beta V gene segment acted as functional or pseudogenic. Donor age, sex, ethnicity and CMV serostatus were compiled alongside the repertoire data. A later genetic analysis used genome-wide SNP genotypes for about 60% of the roughly 670 donors, treating that subset as a discovery cohort. All discovery cohort repertoires had been generated on a single sequencing platform. Both class I and class II loci were covered by HLA typing, at four-digit resolution. The number of donors typed differed by locus, with 629-630 for A, B, C, DRB1 and DQB1, around 500 for DQA1, 600 to 610 for DPA1, and 400 to 490 for DPB1. Five DR-DQ haplotypes were handled as single units for association and clustering, since linkage in the cohort was strong. Among 300 to 500 genotyped donors of the cohort, an average of approximately 220,000 unique TCR beta nucleotide sequences was sequenced per donor, of which roughly 17% were non-productive.

Comment on this clone: Its recognized antigen is unknown. It has no much larger one-base neighbor in the sample; base qualities were not kept.

In total, around 600 healthy bone marrow donors made up the cohort. At the time of sampling, every cohort member was nominally healthy, though immune exposures that went unrecorded were likely present. The donor tested CMV seropositive, placing the donor among the 310 or so seropositive members of the cohort. Each donor provided a peripheral blood sample, and peripheral blood mononuclear cells were used for TCR beta sequencing. Genomic DNA extraction from the blood cell samples was performed with the Qiagen DNeasy Blood Extraction Kit. Overall study results and their limits: The classifier was reported to diagnose cytomegalovirus status with high specificity and sensitivity in both the original and validation cohorts. A further reported finding was that TCR beta sequences accurately predicted the HLA-A and HLA-B alleles for most subjects in the first cohort. A cluster of highly shared sequence variants was judged likely to represent a technical artifact of the sequencing pipeline. Correlated functional status among segregating V segments might be attributable to linkage disequilibrium, but an unknown experimental factor could not be ruled out. In a later analysis, HLA-associated TCR beta chains were found to be more clonally expanded and to have lower generation probabilities than equally common non-associated chains. The authors suggested that the approach could potentially be extended to other disease states and immunological phenotypes. This cohort had only TCR beta chains sequenced, and the lack of alpha or paired-chain data limited which features could be detected. According to a later analysis, most CMV-associated TCR beta chains appeared to be HLA-restricted, and the HLA associations seemed to be driven largely by CMV exposure. A later analysis associated roughly 17,000 TCR beta sequences with specific HLA alleles at a false discovery rate of 0.05. In an earlier analysis of 587 of the donors, most TCR beta V segments appeared in productive rearrangements about 90% or about 30% of the time, broadly matching IMGT annotations. Most TCR sequences were observed very rarely across donors, whereas some public TCRs were present in many individuals. A later analysis found that TCR association rates varied across HLA loci, with DRB1 alleles showing the most associated TCRs and HLA-C alleles the fewest. Because HLA typing was unavailable for some donors at each locus, only the typed subset was used in association tests. The study gave a list of 150 to 200 TCR beta chains associated with cytomegalovirus. A later analysis reported that several top co-occurrence clusters appeared linked to parvovirus B19, influenza, CMV and Epstein-Barr virus. In vitro tests confirmed that a few of the cytomegalovirus-associated TCR beta chains recognize cytomegalovirus antigens. CMV serostatus was the only immune exposure information available for the cohort. According to a later genetic analysis, donors in an Asian-associated ancestry cluster had fewer N-insertions in productive TCRs than the approximately 690-donor mean. The earlier analysis of almost 600 of the donors excluded fewer than 20 rarely observed V segments, including chromosome 9 orphons, because counts were too low. Some IMGT-functional V segments, including TRBV6-2 and TRBV6-3, could not be told apart with the 87-base-pair reads, so those segments were excluded. Assigning TCR associations to individual alleles was difficult when HLA alleles, especially DR and DQ, strongly co-occurred. An association between a missense DCLRE1C variant and V-gene and J-gene trimming of TCR beta chains was found in a later genetic analysis and replicated in an independent cohort. Presence/absence analyses assumed roughly uniform sequencing depth across donors, an assumption that may not hold.

The library was generated by the immunoSEQ multiplex PCR assay. For the multiplex PCR, a mixture combining 60 forward primers for TCR Vbeta segments and 13 reverse primers for TCR Jbeta segments was used. Amplification of the CDR3 region of rearranged TCR beta genes was performed with a multiplex PCR assay on genomic DNA. On the Illumina HiSeq System, the amplified TCR beta libraries were sequenced as 87-base-pair reads. The source study handled its data this way. In a later analysis, tens of millions of unique TCR beta chains were counted across the approximately 640 repertoires, and roughly 9.9 million of these chains were shared by at least two donors. To remove PCR and sequencing errors, raw reads were error-corrected and collapsed into unique sequences using a nearest-neighbor algorithm that merged closely related sequences. To assign V, D and J gene segments, CDR3 sequences were aligned to IMGT reference sequences. For a sequence to be retained, a match of at least six nucleotides to both a V gene segment and a J gene segment was required. Rearrangements were called productive when the CDR3 lacked stop codons and stayed in frame with V and J; all others were non-productive. Following IMGT convention, CDR3 was defined as the stretch from the second conserved V-encoded cysteine to the conserved J-encoded phenylalanine. In an earlier analysis of around 540 of the donors, sequences lacking an unambiguous match to a single V gene segment were excluded. In an earlier analysis of roughly 600 of the donors, a V segment was called functional when productive rearrangements were above 56.7%, and segregating when the standard deviation between donors exceeded 5%. A statistical classification framework was built to diagnose cytomegalovirus status from the catalog of TCR beta chain sequences. In a later analysis, V and J genes were assigned by comparing TCR nucleotide sequences against IMGT/GENE-DB human TR gene sequences. Using the TCRdist pipeline, a later analysis assigned CDR3 sequences along with most-parsimonious VDJ recombination scenarios. In a later analysis, each TCR beta chain was defined by its CDR3 amino acid sequence together with its V-gene family, and reads without a unique V-gene family were excluded. To address suspected cross-contamination and a sequencing artifact, a later analysis removed roughly 640 highly shared, low-generation-probability nucleotide sequences. A later analysis calculated a clonal expansion index for each public chain from normalized within-repertoire ranks of inferred template counts. In a later analysis, generation probabilities were computed using a VDJ recombination model fitted to out-of-frame rearrangements, and the results were checked against IGoR. A later analysis scored TCR-TCR, TCR-HLA and TCR-CMV co-occurrence with hypergeometric tests, applying a repertoire-size bias correction to TCR pairs. In a later analysis, false discovery rates were estimated by permuting HLA or CMV assignments 20 times. A later analysis grouped co-occurring TCRs with DBSCAN, adding TCRdist sequence similarity when clustering within HLA-allele-positive subsets. Repertoires with fewer than 30,000 or more than 120,000 public chains were left out of co-occurrence clustering, as were a few repertoires with anomalous nucleotide sharing. TCRdb re-hosts the immuneACCESS table, in-frame sequences only. Its copies lack some clones; in the studies checked, an unresolved V gene accounts for under half of them, and the cause for the rest is not known. V, J and clone size reflect that table, while D and trimming were determined from the DNA. The sample includes approximately 160,000 clones, with roughly four fifths observed a single time. The ten largest clonotypes hold 4.1% of the sample.

The CDR3 has 14 amino acids, counting the end cysteine and phenylalanine. The entry retains the CDR3 DNA only, 42 bases that are in frame from base 1. Looking up the germline V gene yields CDR1 SGHRS and CDR2 YFSETQ. The junction carries 12 bases between V and J, which are trimmed by 3 bases and 3 bases respectively. The receptor was isolated from a middle-aged man in good health and CMV-seropositive. The rearrangement joined TRBV5-1 to TRBJ2-5, with TRBD2 perhaps the D gene, on 6 matching bases. What was sequenced was PBMCs. The DNA sequence is given as TGCGCCAGCAGCTCTGAAGGGAGGAAAGAGACCCAGTACTTC. Its translation is CASSSEGRKETQYF.